This T cell receptor beta chain was captured in a study of cytomegalovirus exposure and HLA in healthy donors. Both 60 Vbeta primers and 13 Jbeta primers went into the PCR. Measured with immunoSEQ multiplex PCR; TCRdb has only the in-frame clones, and not every one. Of around 140,000 clones listed, around four fifths are singletons. Germline V lookup: CDR1 SGDLS, CDR2 YYNGEE. V was clipped by 0 bases and J by 1 base; unmatched bases: 2. The CDR3 is 15 amino acids. This cohort consisted of healthy bone marrow donors. Study-wide points: In a later analysis, approximately 18,000 TCR beta sequences were associated with HLA alleles at 0.05 false discovery rate. Investigators reported about 160 TCR beta chains as tied to cytomegalovirus.

Worth noting for this clone: Its cognate antigen is unknown.

Sequencing was performed on PBMCs. The V gene is TRBV9, the J gene TRBJ2-7; TRBD1 matches 9 bases. The clonotype comes from a male donor in good health and CMV-seronegative. The CDR3 sequence: CASSVGTGVSYEQYF. CDR3 nucleotide sequence: TGTGCCAGCAGCGTAGGGACAGGGGTATCCTACGAGCAGTACTTC.